What follows are 27 T cell receptor beta chains derived from one specimen sequenced in a study of blood T cell repertoires in COVID-19. Sequenced by immunoSEQ multiplex PCR; TCRdb stores in-frame clones only, minus some. The data contain over 95,000 clones, 85% of them singletons. Input material: peripheral blood. The receptors here all came from a human donor in a cohort sampled during active COVID-19.

J is TRBJ1-1 and V is TRBV9; a possible D gene is TRBD1 (5 bases). The CDR3 has 16 amino acids. CDR1 is SGDLS, CDR2 YYNGEE, per germline. V lost 4 bases to trimming and J lost 5 bases, with 21 bases between them. CDR3 sequence: CASSPPHWGPRTEAFF. CDR3 bases: TGTGCCAGCAGCCCTCCCCATTGGGGCCCTCGGACTGAAGCTTTCTTT.

This clone was recorded a few times. The rearrangement links TRBV6-2 or TRBV6-3 to TRBJ1-5; 8 positions agree with TRBD1. This CDR3 region has 19 residues. With V trimmed by 1 base and J by 2 bases, 13 bases remained unmatched. CDR1 is MNHEY, CDR2 SVGEGT, per germline. CDR3 protein: CASSYYVQGAKRGNQPQHF. The DNA for the CDR3 is TGTGCCAGCAGTTACTACGTGCAGGGGGCTAAAAGGGGCAATCAGCCCCAGCATTTT.

V usage is TRBV25-1 and J usage is TRBJ2-3; 8 bases are a match to TRBD2. Per the germline V gene, CDR1 is MGHDK and CDR2 is SYGVNS. V shed 6 bases and J 9 bases; nucleotides not matched to a gene: 17. There are 16 residues in the CDR3. The CDR3 sequence: CASRKSGLARAGTQYF. As DNA, the CDR3 is TGTGCCAGCAGGAAAAGCGGACTAGCACGCGCGGGGACGCAGTATTTT.

The rearrangement uses TRBV20-1 and TRBJ1-5; D not certain. The V gene's germline CDR1 is DFQATT and CDR2 SNEGSKA (reference sequence). The CDR3 sequence is 14 residues long. Deletions cut 3 bases from V and 0 bases from J, with 9 bases between. In nucleotides, the CDR3 is TGCAGTGCTAGTCAGTCAAATAGCAATCAGCCCCAGCATTTT. Amino acids: CSASQSNSNQPQHF.

The rearrangement links TRBV5-1 to TRBJ2-3; tentatively, D is TRBD1 (6 bases). This CDR3 is 14 amino acids long. Germline CDR1 reads SGHRS; CDR2 reads YFSETQ. The V end lost 3 bases, the J end lost 2 bases, and 10 bases lay between the germline ends. In DNA, the CDR3 is TGCGCCAGCAGCTCTGGACAGAACACAGATACGCAGTATTTT. Amino acids: CASSSGQNTDTQYF.

The rearrangement links TRBV7-6 to TRBJ2-1; 10 nucleotides match TRBD1. The V segment lost 2 bases and the J segment 7 bases; nucleotides outside the gene matches: 5. Per the germline V gene, CDR1 is SGHVS and CDR2 is FNYEAQ. The CDR3 totals 15 residues. DNA for the CDR3: TGTGCCAGCAGCTTATCGGGACAGGGGTTTAATGAGCAGTTCTTC. It is translated as CASSLSGQGFNEQFF.

The rearrangement joins TRBV7-7 to TRBJ2-3, with D tentatively TRBD1 (6 bases). The V end lost 5 bases, the J end lost 4 bases, and 13 bases lay between the germline ends. Germline V lookup: CDR1 SSHAT, CDR2 FNYEAQ (reference sequence). The length of the CDR3 is 14 residues. CDR3 sequence reads: CASSPGQSSDTQYF. CDR3 coding DNA: TGTGCCAGCAGCCCCGGACAGAGCTCAGATACGCAGTATTTT.

The chain uses TRBV6-5 and TRBJ1-5, with 8 bases fitting TRBD1. Germline V gene lookup returns CDR1 MNHEY and CDR2 SVGAGI. The CDR3 has 14 residues. The CDR3 sequence: CAEQGVYSNQPQHF. The DNA for the CDR3 is TGTGCTGAACAGGGGGTCTATAGCAATCAGCCCCAGCATTTT.

This sequence joins TRBV7-2 and TRBJ2-1; D is unclear. The ends were cut back, 1 base at V and 8 bases at J, with 12 bases in the middle. The CDR3 has 14 residues. The germline CDR1 and CDR2 sequences are SGHTA and FQGNSA. CDR3 sequence (DNA): TGTGCCAGCAGCTTAGGGTGGCAGTCAGATGAGCAGTTCTTC. Amino acids: CASSLGWQSDEQFF.

The chain carries TRBV12-5 and TRBJ2-3; 10 bases align to TRBD1. Trimming at V came to 5 bases and at J to 1 base, leaving 6 bases not matched to a gene. CDR1 is LGHNT, CDR2 FRNRAP, per germline. The CDR3 spans 16 residues. The CDR3 protein is CASGIRQGAGTDTQYF. The CDR3 DNA reads TGTGCTAGTGGTATACGACAGGGGGCCGGCACAGATACGCAGTATTTT.

The CDR3 DNA reads TGTGCCAGCAGCTCGGGCCGACAGGGCCCGAATCAGCCCCAGCATTTT. This sequence encodes CASSSGRQGPNQPQHF. The chain carries TRBV7-9 and TRBJ1-5, with 7 bases that match TRBD1. Germline CDR1 and CDR2: SEHNR and FQNEAQ (reference sequence). The length of the CDR3 is 16 residues. V lost 4 bases and J lost 4; bases outside the gene matches: 10.

This clone occurred a few times. CDR3 sequence: CASSRLAGAYNEQFF. DNA for the CDR3: TGCGCCAGCAGCCGATTAGCGGGGGCCTACAATGAGCAGTTCTTC. This chain links TRBV4-3 with TRBJ2-1; the match to TRBD2 covers 9 bases. J lost 2 bases, V lost 4 bases, and 3 bases had no gene match. Germline CDR1 reads LGHNA; CDR2 reads YSLEER. This CDR3 region has 15 residues.

The CDR3 sequence is CASSQTGGRNEKLFF. The DNA for the CDR3 is TGTGCCAGCAGCCAAACAGGGGGTCGTAATGAAAAACTGTTTTTT. V is TRBV3-1 (or the pseudogene TRBV3-2) and J is TRBJ1-4; 8 bases line up with TRBD1. Germline loops: CDR1 LGHDT, CDR2 YNNKEL (reference sequence). The length of the CDR3 is 15 residues. After removal of 2 bases from V and 4 bases from J, the junction contained 3 bases not matched to a gene.

This clone has a handful of counts. The chain uses TRBV5-4 and TRBJ1-1, with D possibly TRBD1 on 5 matching bases. The V end lost 4 bases, the J end lost 1 base, and 11 bases lay between the germline ends. In germline, CDR1 is SGHNT, CDR2 YYREEE (reference sequence). The CDR3 is made up of 14 amino acids. The CDR3 nucleotides read TGTGCCAGCAGCCCCCGGAGGGGGAACACTGAAGCTTTCTTT. It yields the protein CASSPRRGNTEAFF.

This sequence joins TRBV2 and TRBJ1-5, with TRBD1 matching 9 bases. Germline V gene sequence: CDR1 SNHLY, CDR2 FYNNEI. V dropped 6 bases and J dropped 7; count of bases not matched to a gene: 7. The CDR3 covers 14 residues. The CDR3 bases are TGTGCCAGCAGCCTGGTTGGACAGGGGCAGCCCCAGCATTTT. Translating it yields CASSLVGQGQPQHF.

Here the CDR3 DNA reads TGTGCCAGCAGCTTAGGGAACAGGGTCTCTGGAAACACCATATATTTT. Translated: CASSLGNRVSGNTIYF. The chain combines TRBV7-9 with TRBJ1-3; D is possibly TRBD1 (6 bases). Germline CDR1 reads SEHNR; CDR2 reads FQNEAQ (reference sequence). This CDR3 comprises 16 residues. V lost 1 base, J lost 0 bases, and 10 bases lay in between.

This clone was recorded only once. The chain is built from TRBV5-8 and TRBJ2-2; 12 bases are a match to TRBD2. V lost 5 bases and J lost 4; bases outside the gene matches: 9. The CDR3 runs 17 residues. Per germline, CDR1 SGHTS and CDR2 YDEGEE. The CDR3 DNA follows: TGTGCCAGCAGTTCGACTAGCGGGGGTCTAGGCACCGGGGAGCTGTTTTTT. Translated, it gives CASSSTSGGLGTGELFF. Combining the CDR3 with reference TRBV5-8 and TRBJ2-2 gives the whole variable domain EAGVTQSPTHLIKTRGQQATLRCSPISGHTSVYWYQQALGLGLQFLLWYDEGEERNRGNFPPRFSGRQFPNYSSELNVNALELEDSALYLCASSSTSGGLGTGELFFGEGSRLTVL.

V usage is TRBV5-4 and J usage is TRBJ1-2; no reliable D call. CDR3 length: 13 amino acids. Germline V gene sequence: CDR1 SGHNT, CDR2 YYREEE (reference sequence). V lost 0 bases and J lost 4, with 7 bases in between. DNA of the CDR3: TGTGCCAGCAGCTTGGATCGGTTCTATGGCTACACCTTC. Residues: CASSLDRFYGYTF. Supplemented by reference TRBV5-4 and TRBJ1-2, the full variable domain reads ETGVTQSPTHLIKTRGQQVTLRCSSQSGHNTVSWYQQALGQGPQFIFQYYREEENGRGNFPPRFSGLQFPNYSSELNVNALELDDSALYLCASSLDRFYGYTFGSGTRLTVV.

The genes are TRBV11-2 and TRBJ2-5; tentative D call: TRBD2 (6 bases). Germline V lookup: CDR1 SGHAT, CDR2 FQNNGV. The CDR3 is made up of 15 amino acids. Between the trimmed V and J ends, which lost 1 base and 3 bases, there was a span of 12 bases. The CDR3 loop reads CASSLGVGGKETQYF. CDR3 sequence (DNA): TGTGCCAGCAGCTTAGGAGTGGGAGGAAAAGAGACCCAGTACTTC. The full variable domain, with the rest looked up from reference TRBV11-2 and TRBJ2-5, is EAGVAQSPRYKIIEKRQSVAFWCNPISGHATLYWYQQILGQGPKLLIQFQNNGVVDDSQLPKDRFSAERLKGVDSTLKIQPAKLEDSAVYLCASSLGVGGKETQYFGPGTRLLVL.

The rearrangement uses TRBV2 and TRBJ2-7; no clear D gene. Germline values: CDR1 SNHLY, CDR2 FYNNEI. The length of the CDR3 is 13 residues. The V end lost 4 bases, the J end lost 3 bases, and 10 bases lay between the germline ends. CDR3 sequence: CASSGISVYEQYF. As DNA, the CDR3 is TGTGCCAGCAGTGGGATCAGCGTCTACGAGCAGTACTTC.

This chain joins TRBV19 and TRBJ2-1; the D gene is possibly TRBD2 (5 bases). Germline lookup yields CDR1 LNHDA and CDR2 SQIVND (reference sequence). The ends were cut back, 5 bases at V and 0 bases at J, with 8 bases in the middle. This CDR3 region has 14 residues. CDR3 nucleotide sequence: TGTGCCAGTAGTGTGGGGAGCTCCTACAATGAGCAGTTCTTC. It specifies CASSVGSSYNEQFF.

The rearrangement joins TRBV7-9 to TRBJ1-3; D perhaps matches TRBD1 (6 bases). The CDR3 has 16 amino acids. The V and J ends lost 5 bases and 1 base respectively, with 15 bases between them. CDR1 and CDR2 (germline): SEHNR, FQNEAQ (reference sequence). In DNA, the CDR3 is TGTGCCAGCAGCGCCCGGACAGACCCTTCTGGAAACACCATATATTTT. It translates to CASSARTDPSGNTIYF.

This sequence joins TRBV10-3 and TRBJ2-7; tentative D call: TRBD1 (6 bases). This CDR3 has 13 residues. Trimming removed 6 bases from V and 0 bases from J, with 9 bases in between. CDR1 is ENHRY, CDR2 SYGVKD, per germline. CDR3: CAIRPDSSYEQYF. CDR3 DNA sequence: TGTGCCATCAGACCGGACAGCTCCTACGAGCAGTACTTC.

The rearrangement uses TRBV7-3 and TRBJ2-1; 12 nucleotides match TRBD2. Germline trimming cut 5 bases from V and 7 bases from J; bases unmatched to any gene: 6. This CDR3 is built from 15 residues. CDR1 SGHTA and CDR2 FQGTGA come from the germline V gene. The CDR3 is CASSTRTSGVNEQFF. The CDR3 nucleotides are TGTGCCAGCAGCACTCGGACTAGCGGGGTAAATGAGCAGTTCTTC.

The chain employs TRBV4-3 and TRBJ1-2, with 9 bases aligning to TRBD1. Unmatched junction bases numbered 5, after V lost 1 base and J lost 5 bases. Germline values: CDR1 LGHNA, CDR2 YSLEER. The CDR3 contains 15 residues. The CDR3 protein is CASSQALTGGYGYTF. In nucleotides, the CDR3 is TGCGCCAGCAGCCAAGCACTGACAGGGGGATATGGCTACACCTTC.

The V gene is TRBV9, the J gene TRBJ2-3; maybe TRBD2 (5 bases). The CDR3 runs 14 residues. Germline V lookup: CDR1 SGDLS, CDR2 YYNGEE. V lost 0 bases, J lost 3 bases, and 8 bases lay in between. CDR3: CASSVVGDTDTQYF. CDR3 nucleotide sequence: TGTGCCAGCAGCGTAGTCGGGGATACAGATACGCAGTATTTT. The full variable domain, rest sourced from reference TRBV9 and TRBJ2-3, is DSGVTQTPKHLITATGQRVTLRCSPRSGDLSVYWYQQSLDQGLQFLIQYYNGEERAKGNILERFSAQQFPDLHSELNLSSLELGDSALYFCASSVVGDTDTQYFGPGTRLTVL.

The CDR3 here is CASSPTDNYGYTF. Written as DNA, the CDR3 is TGTGCCAGCTCACCGACAGACAACTATGGCTACACCTTC. The V and J genes are TRBV18 and TRBJ1-2; tentatively, D is TRBD1 (5 bases). V dropped 3 bases and J dropped 2 bases, with 7 bases sitting between them. The CDR3 is made up of 13 amino acids. Germline V gene data show CDR1 as KGHSH and CDR2 as LQKENI. The variable domain in full, with the rest retrieved from reference TRBV18 and TRBJ1-2, is NAGVMQNPRHLVRRRGQEARLRCSPMKGHSHVYWYRQLPEEGLKFMVYLQKENIIDESGMPKERFSAEFPKEGPSILRIQQVVRGDSAAYFCASSPTDNYGYTFGSGTRLTVV.